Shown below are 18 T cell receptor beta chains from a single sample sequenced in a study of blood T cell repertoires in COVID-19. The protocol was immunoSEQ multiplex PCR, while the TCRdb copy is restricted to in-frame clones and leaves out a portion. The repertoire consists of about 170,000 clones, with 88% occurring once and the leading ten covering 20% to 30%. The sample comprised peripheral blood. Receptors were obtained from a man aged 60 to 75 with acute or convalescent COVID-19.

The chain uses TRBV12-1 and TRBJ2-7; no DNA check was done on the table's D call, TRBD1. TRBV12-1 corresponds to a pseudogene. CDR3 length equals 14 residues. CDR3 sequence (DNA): TGTGCCAGCAGCTTTGTCCCAGGGGTCGACGAGCAGTACGTC. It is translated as CASSFVPGVDEQYV.

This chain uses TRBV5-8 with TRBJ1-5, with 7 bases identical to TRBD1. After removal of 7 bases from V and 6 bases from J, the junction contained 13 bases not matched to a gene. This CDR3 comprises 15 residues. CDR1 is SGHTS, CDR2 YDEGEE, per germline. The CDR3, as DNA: TGTGCCAGCGGGGCCCGGAACAGGGGAGGTCAGCCCCAGCATTTT. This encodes CASGARNRGGQPQHF.

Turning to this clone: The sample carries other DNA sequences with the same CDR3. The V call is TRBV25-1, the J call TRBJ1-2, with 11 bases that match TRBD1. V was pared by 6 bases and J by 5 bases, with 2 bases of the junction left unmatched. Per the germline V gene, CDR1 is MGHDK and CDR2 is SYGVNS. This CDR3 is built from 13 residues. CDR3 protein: CASSRDRGYGYTF. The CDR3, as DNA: TGTGCCAGCAGCAGGGACAGGGGGTATGGCTACACCTTC.

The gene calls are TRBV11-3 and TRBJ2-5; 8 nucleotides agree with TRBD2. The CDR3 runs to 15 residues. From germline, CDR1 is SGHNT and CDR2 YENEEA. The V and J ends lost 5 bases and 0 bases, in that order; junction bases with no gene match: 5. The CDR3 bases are TGTGCCAGCAGCAAGGGCGGGGGGCACCAAGAGACCCAGTACTTC. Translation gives CASSKGGGHQETQYF. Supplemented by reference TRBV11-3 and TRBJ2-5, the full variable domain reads EAGVVQSPRYKIIEKKQPVAFWCNPISGHNTLYWYLQNLGQGPELLIRYENEEAVDDSQLPKDRFSAERLKGVDSTLKIQPAELGDSAVYLCASSKGGGHQETQYFGPGTRLLVL.

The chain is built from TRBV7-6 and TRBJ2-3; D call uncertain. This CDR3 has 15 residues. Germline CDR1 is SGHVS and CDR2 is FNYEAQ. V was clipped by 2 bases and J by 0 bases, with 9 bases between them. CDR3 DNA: TGTGCCAGCAGCTTAAGCGCAGCTAGCACAGATACGCAGTATTTT. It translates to CASSLSAASTDTQYF.

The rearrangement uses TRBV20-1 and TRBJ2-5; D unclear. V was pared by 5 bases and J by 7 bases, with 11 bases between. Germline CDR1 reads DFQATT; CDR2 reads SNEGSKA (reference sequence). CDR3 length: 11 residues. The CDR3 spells CSALPAGTQYF. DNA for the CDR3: TGCAGTGCTCTCCCGGCAGGGACCCAGTACTTC.

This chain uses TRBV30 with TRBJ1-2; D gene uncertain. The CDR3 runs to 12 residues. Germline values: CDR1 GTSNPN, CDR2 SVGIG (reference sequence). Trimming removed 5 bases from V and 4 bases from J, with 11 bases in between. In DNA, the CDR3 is TGTGCCTGGGGCGAAGACACCTATGGCTACACCTTC. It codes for CAWGEDTYGYTF. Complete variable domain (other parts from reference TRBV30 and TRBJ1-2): SQTIHQWPATLVQPVGSPLSLECTVEGTSNPNLYWYRQAAGRGLQLLFYSVGIGQISSEVPQNLSASRPQDRQFILSSKKLLLSDSGFYLCAWGEDTYGYTFGSGTRLTVV.

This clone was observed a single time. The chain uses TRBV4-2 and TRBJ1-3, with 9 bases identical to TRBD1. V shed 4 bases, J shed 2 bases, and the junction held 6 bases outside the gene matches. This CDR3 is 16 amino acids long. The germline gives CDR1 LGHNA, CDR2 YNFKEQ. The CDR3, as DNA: TGTGCCAGCAGCCTAGGGACAGGGAAGACTGGAAACACCATATATTTT. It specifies CASSLGTGKTGNTIYF.

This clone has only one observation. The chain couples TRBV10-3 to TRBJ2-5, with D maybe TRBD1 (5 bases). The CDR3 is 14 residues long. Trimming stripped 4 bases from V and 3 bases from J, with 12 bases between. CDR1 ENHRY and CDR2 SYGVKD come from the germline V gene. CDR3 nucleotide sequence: TGTGCCATCAGTGGCCCAACAGGAGAAGAGACCCAGTACTTC. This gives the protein CAISGPTGEETQYF.

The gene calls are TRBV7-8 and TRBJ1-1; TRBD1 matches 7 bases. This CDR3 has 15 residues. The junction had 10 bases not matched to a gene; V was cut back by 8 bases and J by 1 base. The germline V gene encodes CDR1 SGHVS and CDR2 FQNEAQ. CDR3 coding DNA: TGTGCCAGCCGACCCCAGAGGACAGGGAACACTGAAGCTTTCTTT. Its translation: CASRPQRTGNTEAFF.

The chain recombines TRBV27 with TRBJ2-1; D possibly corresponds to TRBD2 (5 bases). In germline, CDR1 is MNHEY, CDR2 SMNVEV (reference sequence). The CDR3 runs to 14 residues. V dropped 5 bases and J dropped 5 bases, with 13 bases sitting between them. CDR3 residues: CASSQWTVDNEQFF. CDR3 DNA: TGTGCCAGCAGTCAATGGACTGTGGACAATGAGCAGTTCTTC.

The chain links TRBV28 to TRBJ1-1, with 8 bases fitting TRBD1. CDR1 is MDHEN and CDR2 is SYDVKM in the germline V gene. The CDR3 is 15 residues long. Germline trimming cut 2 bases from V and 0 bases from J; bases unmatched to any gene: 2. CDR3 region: CASSLRQGMNTEAFF. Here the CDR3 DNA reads TGTGCCAGCAGTTTAAGACAGGGGATGAACACTGAAGCTTTCTTT. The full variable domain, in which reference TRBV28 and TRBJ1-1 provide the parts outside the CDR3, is DVKVTQSSRYLVKRTGEKVFLECVQDMDHENMFWYRQDPGLGLRLIYFSYDVKMKEKGDIPEGYSVSREKKERFSLILESASTNQTSMYLCASSLRQGMNTEAFFGQGTRLTVV.

As DNA, the CDR3 is TGTGCCAGCAGCCCTGGACTAGCGGAAGATACGCAGTATTTT. Amino acid sequence: CASSPGLAEDTQYF. The V and J genes are TRBV3-1 (or the pseudogene TRBV3-2) and TRBJ2-3; 10 positions agree with TRBD2. CDR3 size: 14 residues. The V and J ends lost 4 bases and 5 bases, in that order; junction bases with no gene match: 3. Germline values: CDR1 LGHDT, CDR2 YNNKEL (reference sequence).

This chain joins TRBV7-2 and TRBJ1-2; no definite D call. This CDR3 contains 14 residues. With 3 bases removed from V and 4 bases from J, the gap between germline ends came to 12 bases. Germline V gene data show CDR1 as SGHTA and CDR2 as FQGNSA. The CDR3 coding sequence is TGTGCCAGCAGCTTGGAGCCGACGGGCTATGGCTACACCTTC. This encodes CASSLEPTGYGYTF.

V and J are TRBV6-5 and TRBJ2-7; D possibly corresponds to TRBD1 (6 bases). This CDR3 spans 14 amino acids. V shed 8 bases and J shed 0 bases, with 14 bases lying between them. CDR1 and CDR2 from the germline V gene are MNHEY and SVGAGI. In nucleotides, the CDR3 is TGTGCCAGCCGCCGGGACACTAGCTCCTACGAGCAGTACGTC. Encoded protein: CASRRDTSSYEQYV.

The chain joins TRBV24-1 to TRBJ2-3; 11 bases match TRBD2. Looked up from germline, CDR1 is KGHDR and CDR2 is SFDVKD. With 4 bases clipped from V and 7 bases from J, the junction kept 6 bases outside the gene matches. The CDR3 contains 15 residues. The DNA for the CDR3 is TGTGCCACCAGTGACCGACTAGCGGGAACGTATACGCAGTATTTT. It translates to CATSDRLAGTYTQYF.

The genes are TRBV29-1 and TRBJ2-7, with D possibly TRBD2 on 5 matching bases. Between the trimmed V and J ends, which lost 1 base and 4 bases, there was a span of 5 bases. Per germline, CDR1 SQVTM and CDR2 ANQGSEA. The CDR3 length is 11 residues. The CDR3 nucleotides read TGCAGCGTTGAAGGAGGGTACGAGCAGTACTTC. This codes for CSVEGGYEQYF.

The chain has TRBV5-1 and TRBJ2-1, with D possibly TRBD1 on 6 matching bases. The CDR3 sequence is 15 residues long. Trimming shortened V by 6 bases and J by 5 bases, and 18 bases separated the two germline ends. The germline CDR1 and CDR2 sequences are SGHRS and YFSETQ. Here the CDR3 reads CASTPGARRDNEQFF. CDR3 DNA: TGCGCCAGCACCCCAGGGGCAAGGCGGGACAATGAGCAGTTCTTC.